This T cell receptor beta chain was profiled in a study of CD8 T cells in Susac syndrome. General observations from the study: That the number of individuals in its TCR sequencing and HLA analysis was relatively small was acknowledged by the study.

TCR beta sequences were obtained from blood CD8+ and CD4+ T cells. Both CD4+ and CD8+ T cells were negatively isolated, and TEMRA cells underwent FACS enrichment. Comment on this clonotype: What it binds is not known.

An input of about 0.45 to 1 ug of RNA was subjected to reverse transcription using random hexamers. Amplification of TCR beta CDR3 spanned 54 Vbeta and 13 Jbeta via immunoSEQ multiplex PCR. One entry per CDR3 protein, called by TCRdb with MiXCR from the immunoSEQ multiplex PCR reads. This sample has some 150,000 distinct CDR3 sequences, with 95% to 96% found just once. This receptor was taken from a human donor with multiple sclerosis. Sequencing used CD8+ T cells from PBMCs.

CDR3 in amino acids: CASSVGDYGYTF. CDR3 DNA sequence: TGTGCCAGCAGCGTAGGGGACTATGGCTACACCTTC. The chain employs TRBV9 and TRBJ1-2; D is uncertain. Germline loops: CDR1 SGDLS, CDR2 YYNGEE. The CDR3 covers 12 residues. The germline V and J ends were trimmed by 0 bases and 3 bases, with 3 bases remaining between them. Using reference TRBV9 and TRBJ1-2 for the parts outside the CDR3, the full variable domain is DSGVTQTPKHLITATGQRVTLRCSPRSGDLSVYWYQQSLDQGLQFLIQYYNGEERAKGNILERFSAQQFPDLHSELNLSSLELGDSALYFCASSVGDYGYTFGSGTRLTVV.